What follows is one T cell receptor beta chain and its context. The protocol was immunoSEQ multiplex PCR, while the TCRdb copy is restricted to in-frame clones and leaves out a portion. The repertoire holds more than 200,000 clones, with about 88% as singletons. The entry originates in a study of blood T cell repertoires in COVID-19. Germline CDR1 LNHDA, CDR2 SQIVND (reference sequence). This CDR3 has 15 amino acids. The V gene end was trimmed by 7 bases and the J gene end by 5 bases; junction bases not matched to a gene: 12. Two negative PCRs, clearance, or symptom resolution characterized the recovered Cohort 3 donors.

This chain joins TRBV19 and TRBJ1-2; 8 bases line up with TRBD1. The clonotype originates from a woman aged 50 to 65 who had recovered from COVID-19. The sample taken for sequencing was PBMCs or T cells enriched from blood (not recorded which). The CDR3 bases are TGTGCCAGTACCCCTTCGGACAGGGCACGGTATGGCTACACCTTC. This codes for CASTPSDRARYGYTF. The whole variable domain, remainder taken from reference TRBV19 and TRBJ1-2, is DGGITQSPKYLFRKEGQNVTLSCEQNLNHDAMYWYRQDPGQGLRLIYYSQIVNDFQKGDIAEGYSVSREKKESFPLTVTSAQKNPTAFYLCASTPSDRARYGYTFGSGTRLTVV.